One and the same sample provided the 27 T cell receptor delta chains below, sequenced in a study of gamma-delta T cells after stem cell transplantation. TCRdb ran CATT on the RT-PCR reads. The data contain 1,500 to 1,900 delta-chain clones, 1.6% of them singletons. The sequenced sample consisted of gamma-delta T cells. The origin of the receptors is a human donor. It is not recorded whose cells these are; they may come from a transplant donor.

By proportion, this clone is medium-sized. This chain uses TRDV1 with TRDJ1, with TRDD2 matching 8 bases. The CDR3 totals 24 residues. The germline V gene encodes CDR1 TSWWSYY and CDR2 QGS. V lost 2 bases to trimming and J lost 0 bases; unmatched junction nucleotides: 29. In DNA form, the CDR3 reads TGTGCTCTTGGGGAAGGCGCCCTTTCTTCCTACGTCGGGATCCTCCTTTTGTACACCGATAAACTCATCTTT. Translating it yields CALGEGALSSYVGILLLYTDKLIF.

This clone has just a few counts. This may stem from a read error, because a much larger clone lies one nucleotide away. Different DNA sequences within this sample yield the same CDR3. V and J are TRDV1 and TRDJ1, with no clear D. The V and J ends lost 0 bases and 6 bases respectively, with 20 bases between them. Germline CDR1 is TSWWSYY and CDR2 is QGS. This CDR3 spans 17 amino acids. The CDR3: CALGELVYSLPVHKLIF. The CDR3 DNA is TGTGCTCTTGGGGAACTAGTCTACTCTCTCCCCGTGCATAAACTCATCTTT.

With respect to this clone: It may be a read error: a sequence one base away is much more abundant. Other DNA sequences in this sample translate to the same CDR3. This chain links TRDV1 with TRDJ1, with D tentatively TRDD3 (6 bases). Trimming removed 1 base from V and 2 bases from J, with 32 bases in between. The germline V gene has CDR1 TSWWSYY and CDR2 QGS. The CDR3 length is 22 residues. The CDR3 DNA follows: TGTGCTCTTGGGGAACGGAGATCTGTAGTGTACTGGGAAACACTAAGGACCGATAAACTCATCTTT. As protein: CALGERRSVVYWETLRTDKLIF.

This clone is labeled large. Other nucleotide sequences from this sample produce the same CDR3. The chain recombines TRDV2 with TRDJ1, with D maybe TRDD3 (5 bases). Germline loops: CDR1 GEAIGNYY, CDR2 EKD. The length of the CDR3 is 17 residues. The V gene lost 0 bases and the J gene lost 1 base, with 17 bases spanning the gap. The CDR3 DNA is TGTGCCTGTGACACCGCCTGGGCCCGACGGACCACCGATAAACTCATCTTT. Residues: CACDTAWARRTTDKLIF.

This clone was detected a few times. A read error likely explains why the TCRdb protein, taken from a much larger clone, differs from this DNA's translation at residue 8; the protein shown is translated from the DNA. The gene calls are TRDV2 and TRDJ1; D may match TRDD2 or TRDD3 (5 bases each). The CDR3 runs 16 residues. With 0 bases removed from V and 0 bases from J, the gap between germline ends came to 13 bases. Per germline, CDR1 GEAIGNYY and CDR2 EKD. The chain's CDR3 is CACDTWGPTYTDKLIF. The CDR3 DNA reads TGTGCCTGTGACACCTGGGGACCTACCTACACCGATAAACTCATCTTT.

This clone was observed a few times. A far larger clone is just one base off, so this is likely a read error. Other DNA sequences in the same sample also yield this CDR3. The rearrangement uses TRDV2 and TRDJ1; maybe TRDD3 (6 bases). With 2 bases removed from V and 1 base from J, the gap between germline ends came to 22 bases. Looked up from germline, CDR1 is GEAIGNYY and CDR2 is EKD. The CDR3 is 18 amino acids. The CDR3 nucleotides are TGTGCCTGTGACAACGTGGGGGTCCCTAAGACATCCACCGATAAACTCATCTTT. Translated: CACDNVGVPKTSTDKLIF.

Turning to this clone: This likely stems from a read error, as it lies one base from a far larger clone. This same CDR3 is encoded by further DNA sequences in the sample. The CDR3 sequence: CACDTVGIQGDTDKLIF. The CDR3 region has the DNA TGTGCCTGTGACACGGTGGGGATACAAGGGGACACCGATAAACTCATCTTT. V usage is TRDV2 and J usage is TRDJ1, with 8 bases lining up with TRDD3. The ends lost 1 base at V and 0 bases at J; junction bases unmatched: 9. Germline assignment: CDR1 GEAIGNYY and CDR2 EKD. This CDR3 is 17 amino acids long.

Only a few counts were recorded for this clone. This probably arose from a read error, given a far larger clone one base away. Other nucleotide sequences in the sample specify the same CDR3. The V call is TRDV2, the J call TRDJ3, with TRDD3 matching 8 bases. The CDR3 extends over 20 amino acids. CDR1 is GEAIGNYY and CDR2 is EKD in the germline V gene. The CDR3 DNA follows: TGTGCCTGTGGTAGATTGGGGGATCCCACGAGCTCCTGGGACACTCGACAGATGTTTTTC. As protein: CACGRLGDPTSSWDTRQMFF.

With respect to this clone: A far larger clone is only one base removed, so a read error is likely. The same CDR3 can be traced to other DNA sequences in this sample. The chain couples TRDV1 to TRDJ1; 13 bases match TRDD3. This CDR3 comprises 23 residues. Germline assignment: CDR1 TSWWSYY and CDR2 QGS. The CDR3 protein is CALGDLRPSYDWGIRMGTDKLIF. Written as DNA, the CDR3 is TGCGCTCTTGGGGACCTTCGGCCTTCCTACGACTGGGGGATACGGATGGGCACCGATAAACTCATCTTT.

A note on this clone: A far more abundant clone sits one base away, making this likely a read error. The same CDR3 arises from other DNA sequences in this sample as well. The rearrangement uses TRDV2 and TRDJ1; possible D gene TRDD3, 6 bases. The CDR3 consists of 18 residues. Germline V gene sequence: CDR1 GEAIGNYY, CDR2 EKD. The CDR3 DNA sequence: TGTGCCTGTGACACTGTGGAAGGGATAGCGGGGGCCACCGATAAACTCATCTTC. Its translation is CACDTVEGIAGATDKLIF.

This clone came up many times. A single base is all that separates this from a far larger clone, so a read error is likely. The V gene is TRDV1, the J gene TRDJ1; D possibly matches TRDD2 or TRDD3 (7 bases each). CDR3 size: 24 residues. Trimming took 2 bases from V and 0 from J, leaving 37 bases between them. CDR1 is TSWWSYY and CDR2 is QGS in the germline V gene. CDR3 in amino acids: CALGERRSSRSFLIGGKYTDKLIF. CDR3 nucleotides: TGTGCTCTTGGGGAAAGGCGTTCCTCACGGTCCTTCCTTATTGGGGGAAAGTACACCGATAAACTCATCTTT.

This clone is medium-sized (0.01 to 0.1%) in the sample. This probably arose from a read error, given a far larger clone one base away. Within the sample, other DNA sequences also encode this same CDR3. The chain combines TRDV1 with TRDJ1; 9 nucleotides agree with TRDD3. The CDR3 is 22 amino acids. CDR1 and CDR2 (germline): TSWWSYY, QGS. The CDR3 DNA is TGTGCTCTTGGGGACCTCCATACGGGGTACTGGGGGACCGACCCGTACACCGACAAACTCATCTTT. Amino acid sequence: CALGDLHTGYWGTDPYTDKLIF.

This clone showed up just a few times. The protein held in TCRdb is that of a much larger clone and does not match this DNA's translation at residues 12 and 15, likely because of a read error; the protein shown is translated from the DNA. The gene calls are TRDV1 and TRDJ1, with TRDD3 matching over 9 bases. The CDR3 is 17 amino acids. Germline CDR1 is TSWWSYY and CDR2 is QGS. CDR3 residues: CALGLLPVLGDFDKPIF. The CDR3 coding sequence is TGTGCTCTTGGCCTCCTTCCCGTACTGGGGGACTTCGATAAACCCATCTTT.

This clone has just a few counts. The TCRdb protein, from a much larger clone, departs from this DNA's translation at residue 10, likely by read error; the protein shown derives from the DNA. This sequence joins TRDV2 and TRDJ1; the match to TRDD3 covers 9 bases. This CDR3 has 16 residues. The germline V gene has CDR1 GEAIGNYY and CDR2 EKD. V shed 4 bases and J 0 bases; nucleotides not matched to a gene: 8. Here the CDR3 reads CACDALLGDHTDKLIF. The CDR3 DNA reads TGTGCCTGTGATGCCTTACTGGGGGACCACACCGATAAACTCATCTTT.

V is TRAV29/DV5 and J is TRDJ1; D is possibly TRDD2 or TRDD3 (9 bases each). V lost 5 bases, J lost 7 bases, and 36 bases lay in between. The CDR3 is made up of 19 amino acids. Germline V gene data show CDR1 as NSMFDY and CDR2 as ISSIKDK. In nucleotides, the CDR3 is TGTGCAGCGAGCACGGCCTTCCTACGTACTGGGGGACCCCAGGGTAAACTCATCTTT. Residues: CAASTAFLRTGGPQGKLIF.

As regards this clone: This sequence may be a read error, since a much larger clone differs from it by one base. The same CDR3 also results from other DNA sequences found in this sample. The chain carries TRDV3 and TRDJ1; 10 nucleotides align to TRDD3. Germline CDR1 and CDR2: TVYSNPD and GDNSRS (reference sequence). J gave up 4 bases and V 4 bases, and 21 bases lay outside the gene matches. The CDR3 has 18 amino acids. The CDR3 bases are TGTGCCTCTATTCAGCTCTCTCATACTGGGGGATGGTGCGATAAACTCATCTTT. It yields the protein CASIQLSHTGGWCDKLIF.

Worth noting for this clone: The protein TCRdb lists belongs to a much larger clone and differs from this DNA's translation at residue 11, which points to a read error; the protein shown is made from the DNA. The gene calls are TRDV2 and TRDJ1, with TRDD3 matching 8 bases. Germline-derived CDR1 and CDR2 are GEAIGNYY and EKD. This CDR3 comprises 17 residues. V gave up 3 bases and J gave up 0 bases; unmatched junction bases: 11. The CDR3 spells CACDPTGDTPHTDKLIF. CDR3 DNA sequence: TGTGCCTGTGACCCCACTGGGGATACCCCTCACACCGATAAACTCATCTTT.

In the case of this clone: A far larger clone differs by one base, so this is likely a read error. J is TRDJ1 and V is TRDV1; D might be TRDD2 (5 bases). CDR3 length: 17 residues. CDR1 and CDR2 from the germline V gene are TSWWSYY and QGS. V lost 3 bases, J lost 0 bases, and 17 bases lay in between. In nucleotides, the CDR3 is TGTGCTCTTGGGGAGTTACCTCCCCTTCTCTACACCGATAAACTCATCTTT. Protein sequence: CALGELPPLLYTDKLIF.

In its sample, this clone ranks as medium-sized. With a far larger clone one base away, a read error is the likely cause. CDR3 sequence (DNA): TGTGCCCGTGACACCAGGGTACGAGGGCTGGGGGACACCGATAAACTCATCTTT. The encoded protein is CARDTRVRGLGDTDKLIF. V gene TRDV2 combines with J gene TRDJ1, with 7 nucleotides matching TRDD3. Per germline, CDR1 GEAIGNYY and CDR2 EKD. The CDR3 covers 18 residues.

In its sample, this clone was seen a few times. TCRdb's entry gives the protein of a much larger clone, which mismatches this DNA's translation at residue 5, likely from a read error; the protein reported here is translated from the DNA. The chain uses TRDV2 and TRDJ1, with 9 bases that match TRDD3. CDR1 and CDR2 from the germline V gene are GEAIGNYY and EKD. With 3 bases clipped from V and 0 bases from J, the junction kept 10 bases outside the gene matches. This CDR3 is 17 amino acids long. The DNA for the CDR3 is TGTGCCTGTGACCCACTGGGGGAGAGGGGGAACACCGATAAACTCATCTTT. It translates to CACDPLGERGNTDKLIF.

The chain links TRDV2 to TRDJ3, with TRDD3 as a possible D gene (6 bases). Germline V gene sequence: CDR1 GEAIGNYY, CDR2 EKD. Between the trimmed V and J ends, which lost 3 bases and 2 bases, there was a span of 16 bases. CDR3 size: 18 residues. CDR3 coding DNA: TGTGCCTGTGACGCCAGGGGGAACGACCCCTGGGACACCCGACAGATGTTTTTC. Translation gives CACDARGNDPWDTRQMFF.

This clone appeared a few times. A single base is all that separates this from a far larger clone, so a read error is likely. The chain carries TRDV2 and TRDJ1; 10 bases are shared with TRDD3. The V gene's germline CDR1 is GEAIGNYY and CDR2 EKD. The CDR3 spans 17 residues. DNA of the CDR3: TGCGCCTTTAGGATGTACTGGGGGATCTTGTACACCGATAAACTCATCTTT. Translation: CAFRMYWGILYTDKLIF.

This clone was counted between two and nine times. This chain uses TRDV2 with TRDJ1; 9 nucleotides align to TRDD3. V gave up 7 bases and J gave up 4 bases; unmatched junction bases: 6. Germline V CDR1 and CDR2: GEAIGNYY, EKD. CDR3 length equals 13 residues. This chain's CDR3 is CACTLGDLDKLIF. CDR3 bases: TGTGCCTGCACACTGGGGGACCTCGATAAACTCATCTTT.

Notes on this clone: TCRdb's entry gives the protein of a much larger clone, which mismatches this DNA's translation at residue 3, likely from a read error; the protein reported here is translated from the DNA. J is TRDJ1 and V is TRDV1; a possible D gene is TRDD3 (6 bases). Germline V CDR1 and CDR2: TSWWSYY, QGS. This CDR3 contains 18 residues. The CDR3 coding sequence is TGTGCTCCTGGGGAAGAATGGGGGTTTCGAATGTACACCGATAAACTCATCTTT. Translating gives CAPGEEWGFRMYTDKLIF.

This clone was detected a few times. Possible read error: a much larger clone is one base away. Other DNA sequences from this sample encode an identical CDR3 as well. This chain's CDR3 is CALGELASYDWGIIPYTDKLIF. CDR3 DNA: TGTGCTCTTGGGGAACTAGCTTCCTACGACTGGGGGATCATCCCGTACACCGATAAACTCATCTTT. The V and J genes are TRDV1 and TRDJ1; 10 bases match TRDD3. V dropped 0 bases and J dropped 0; count of bases not matched to a gene: 19. The CDR3 contains 22 residues. CDR1 is TSWWSYY and CDR2 is QGS in the germline V gene.

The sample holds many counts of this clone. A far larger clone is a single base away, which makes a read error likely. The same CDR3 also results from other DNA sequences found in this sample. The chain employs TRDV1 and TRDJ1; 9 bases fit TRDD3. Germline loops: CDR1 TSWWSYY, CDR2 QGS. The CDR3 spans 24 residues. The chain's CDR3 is CALGERRSSRSFLTGGKYTDKLIF. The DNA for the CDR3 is TGTGCTCTTGGGGAAAGGCGTTCCTCACGGTCCTTCCTTACTGGGGGAAAGTACACCGATAAACTCATCTTC.

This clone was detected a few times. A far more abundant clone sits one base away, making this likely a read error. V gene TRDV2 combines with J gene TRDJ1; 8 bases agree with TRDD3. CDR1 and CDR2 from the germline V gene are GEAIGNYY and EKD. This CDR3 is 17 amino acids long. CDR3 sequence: CARDTVGIQGDTDKLIF. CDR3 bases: TGTGCCCGTGACACGGTGGGGATACAGGGGGACACCGATAAACTCATCTTT.